This TCR beta chain comes out of a study of somatic mutations in cytotoxic T cells in rheumatoid arthritis. Regarding the study as a whole: More than 20% of CD8+ cells belonged to the largest clone in about an eighth of the 65 patients.

The repertoire was sequenced with immunoSEQ multiplex PCR; TCRdb's copy has only in-frame clones and lacks some. The sample lists roughly 20,000 clones; roughly 80% were seen once. Notes on this clone: The antigen is undetermined.

Germline V gene lookup returns CDR1 SEHNR and CDR2 FQNEAQ (reference sequence). V lost 6 bases, J lost 3 bases, and 3 bases stayed unmatched. The CDR3 runs 13 residues. The clonotype originates from an adult with rheumatoid arthritis. This sequence joins TRBV7-9 and TRBJ2-7, with 9 bases lining up with TRBD2. Sequenced material: CD8+ T cells sorted from blood. CDR3 region: CASSFSGSYEQYF. In nucleotides, the CDR3 is TGTGCCAGCAGTTTTAGCGGGAGCTACGAGCAGTACTTC.